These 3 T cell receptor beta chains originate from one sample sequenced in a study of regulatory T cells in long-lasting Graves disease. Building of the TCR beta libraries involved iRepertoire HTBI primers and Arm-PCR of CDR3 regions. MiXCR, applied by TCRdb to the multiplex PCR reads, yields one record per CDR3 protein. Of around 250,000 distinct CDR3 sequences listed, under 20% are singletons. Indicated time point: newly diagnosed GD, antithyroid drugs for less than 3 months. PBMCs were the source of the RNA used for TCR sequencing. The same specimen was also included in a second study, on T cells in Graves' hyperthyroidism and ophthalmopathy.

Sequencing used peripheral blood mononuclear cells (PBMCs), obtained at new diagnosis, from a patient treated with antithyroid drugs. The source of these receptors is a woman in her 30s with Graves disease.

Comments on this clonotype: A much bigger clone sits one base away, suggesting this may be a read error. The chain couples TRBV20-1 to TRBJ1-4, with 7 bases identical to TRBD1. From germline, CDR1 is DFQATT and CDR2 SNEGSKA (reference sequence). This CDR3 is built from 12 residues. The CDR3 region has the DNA TGCAGTGCTCGACAGGGTGATGAAAAACTGTCTTTT. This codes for CSARQGDEKLSF.

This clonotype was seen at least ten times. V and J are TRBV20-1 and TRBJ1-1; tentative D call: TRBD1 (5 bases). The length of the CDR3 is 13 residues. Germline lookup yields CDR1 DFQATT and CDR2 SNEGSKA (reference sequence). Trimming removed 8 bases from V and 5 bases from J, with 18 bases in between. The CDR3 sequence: CSSDGGTGTEAFF. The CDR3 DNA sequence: TGCAGTTCCGATGGGGGAACGGGGACTGAAGCTTTCTTT.

CDR3 residues: CASSSSQGQGGSPLHF. For the CDR3, the DNA is TGTGCCAGCAGCTCGTCACAGGGCCAAGGTGGTTCACCCCTCCACTTT. This chain connects TRBV7-9 to TRBJ1-6; D possibly corresponds to TRBD1 (6 bases). Trimming took off 4 bases at V and 9 bases at J, with 19 bases between the two ends. Germline V gene data show CDR1 as SEHNR and CDR2 as FQNEAQ (reference sequence). The CDR3 is made up of 16 amino acids.